The source of this T cell receptor beta chain is a study of cytomegalovirus exposure and HLA in healthy donors. Whole-study findings and limits: By HLA locus, TCR association rates varied in a later analysis, with DRB1 showing the most and HLA-C the fewest. Reported findings show TCR beta sequences accurately forecast HLA-A and HLA-B alleles in most subjects.

The germline CDR1 and CDR2 sequences are MDHEN and SYDVKM. The CDR3 is made up of 13 amino acids. V was shortened by 6 bases and J by 11 bases, with 19 bases between the two germline ends. A remark on this clone: Its matching antigen is unknown.

With 60 Vbeta and 13 Jbeta primers, the PCR was carried out. The repertoire was sequenced with immunoSEQ multiplex PCR; TCRdb's copy has only in-frame clones and lacks some. The table has 100,000 to 150,000 clones, 70% to 85% seen once; the top ten hold 4.2%. What was sequenced was PBMCs. The source is a male donor in good health and CMV-seropositive. The gene calls are TRBV28 and TRBJ1-1; a possible D gene is TRBD1 (6 bases). In DNA form, the CDR3 reads TGTGCCAGCAGCTCAACAGGGATCATAATGGCTTTCTTT. Translation: CASSSTGIIMAFF.